The rows below give T cell receptor beta chains drawn from one sample of a study of CD8+ T cells in alopecia areata. Profiling relied on immunoSEQ multiplex PCR, and the TCRdb table lists in-frame clones only, not all of them. In the table there are about 150,000 clones, 55% of which are singletons. The source material was CD4+ T cells sorted from blood. These receptors came from a human donor in good health. Both conserved end residues are part of each CDR3. The order of the fields is J gene, D gene, clone size, V gene, CDR3 protein, CDR3 DNA. D genes are given only for firm matches. Clone size is stated in some rows and not others, as once, few, many or a class when expanded.

j_gene: TRBJ2-5
d_gene: TRBD2
abundance: -
v_gene: TRBV5-1
CDR3aa: CASSFSGNQQETQYF
CDR3nt: TGCGCCAGCAGCTTCAGCGGGAACCAACAAGAGACCCAGTACTTC

j_gene: TRBJ2-5
d_gene: TRBD1
abundance: -
v_gene: TRBV15
CDR3aa: CATTQGAGETQYF
CDR3nt: TGCGCCACCACCCAGGGGGCTGGAGAGACCCAGTACTTC

j_gene: TRBJ1-1
d_gene: -
abundance: few
v_gene: TRBV30
CDR3aa: CAWSVQMDTEAFF
CDR3nt: TGTGCCTGGAGTGTACAGATGGACACTGAAGCTTTCTTT

j_gene: TRBJ2-7
d_gene: -
abundance: -
v_gene: TRBV29-1
CDR3aa: CSVETGFEEQYF
CDR3nt: TGCAGCGTTGAAACGGGCTTTGAGGAGCAGTACTTC

j_gene: TRBJ1-1
d_gene: -
abundance: -
v_gene: TRBV25-1
CDR3aa: CASHDGNRNTEAFF
CDR3nt: TGTGCCAGCCATGACGGCAATAGAAACACTGAAGCTTTCTTT

j_gene: TRBJ2-6
d_gene: -
abundance: -
v_gene: TRBV4-1
CDR3aa: CASSAGPGANVLTF
CDR3nt: TGCGCCAGCAGCGCGGGACCTGGGGCCAACGTCCTGACTTTC

j_gene: TRBJ2-7
d_gene: TRBD2
abundance: -
v_gene: TRBV18
CDR3aa: CASSRGKSGGLSYEQYF
CDR3nt: TGTGCCAGCTCACGGGGTAAAAGCGGGGGTTTGTCCTACGAGCAGTACTTC

j_gene: TRBJ2-3
d_gene: TRBD2
abundance: once
v_gene: TRBV5-1
CDR3aa: CASSLAGTSGDTQYF
CDR3nt: TGCGCCAGCAGCTTGGCAGGGACTAGTGGAGATACGCAGTATTTT

j_gene: TRBJ2-1
d_gene: -
abundance: -
v_gene: TRBV7-9
CDR3aa: CASSPLGDSYNEQFF
CDR3nt: TGTGCCAGCAGCCCCCTCGGCGACTCCTACAATGAGCAGTTCTTC

j_gene: TRBJ1-2
d_gene: -
abundance: -
v_gene: TRBV18
CDR3aa: CASSPVAGTTDGYTF
CDR3nt: TGTGCCAGCTCACCAGTGGCCGGGACCACAGATGGCTACACCTTC

j_gene: TRBJ1-2
d_gene: -
abundance: few
v_gene: TRBV29-1
CDR3aa: CSVDTGPYTF
CDR3nt: TGCAGCGTTGATACAGGGCCCTACACCTTC

j_gene: TRBJ2-1
d_gene: -
abundance: few
v_gene: TRBV15
CDR3aa: CATSGAGYNEQFF
CDR3nt: TGTGCCACTTCGGGAGCTGGCTACAATGAGCAGTTCTTC

j_gene: TRBJ2-7
d_gene: -
abundance: -
v_gene: TRBV7-8
CDR3aa: CASSPRGLLTYEQYF
CDR3nt: TGTGCCAGCAGCCCGAGAGGTCTTCTAACCTACGAGCAGTACTTC

j_gene: TRBJ1-1
d_gene: -
abundance: -
v_gene: TRBV13
CDR3aa: CASSSRADGAEAFF
CDR3nt: TGTGCCAGCAGCTCCCGCGCGGACGGAGCTGAAGCTTTCTTT

j_gene: TRBJ1-5
d_gene: -
abundance: -
v_gene: TRBV5-1
CDR3aa: CASRADSNQPQHF
CDR3nt: TGCGCCAGCAGAGCCGATAGCAATCAGCCCCAGCATTTT

j_gene: TRBJ2-1
d_gene: -
abundance: -
v_gene: TRBV6-5
CDR3aa: CASSEIGGNEQFF
CDR3nt: TGTGCCAGCAGTGAAATAGGTGGGAATGAGCAGTTCTTC

j_gene: TRBJ2-4
d_gene: TRBD2
abundance: -
v_gene: TRBV4-2
CDR3aa: CASSQRLAGGLAKNIQYF
CDR3nt: TGTGCCAGCAGCCAACGCCTAGCGGGAGGATTAGCCAAAAACATTCAGTACTTC

j_gene: TRBJ1-4
d_gene: -
abundance: -
v_gene: TRBV15
CDR3aa: CATSRDQADRSEKLFF
CDR3nt: TGTGCCACCAGCAGAGATCAGGCGGACAGAAGTGAAAAACTGTTTTTT

j_gene: TRBJ2-5
d_gene: -
abundance: once
v_gene: TRBV5-4
CDR3aa: CASSLDIQETQYF
CDR3nt: TGTGCCAGCAGCTTGGACATACAAGAGACCCAGTACTTC

j_gene: TRBJ2-7
d_gene: TRBD2
abundance: -
v_gene: TRBV15
CDR3aa: CATSRGRTSGYEQYF
CDR3nt: TGTGCCACCAGCAGAGGACGGACTAGCGGCTACGAGCAGTACTTC

j_gene: TRBJ2-2
d_gene: -
abundance: -
v_gene: TRBV6-5
CDR3aa: CASSYEGRNTGELFF
CDR3nt: TGTGCCAGCAGTTACGAGGGTAGGAACACCGGGGAGCTGTTTTTT

j_gene: TRBJ2-3
d_gene: -
abundance: few
v_gene: TRBV28
CDR3aa: CASSSKGEGGTDTQYF
CDR3nt: TGTGCCAGCAGTTCCAAGGGAGAGGGGGGCACAGATACGCAGTATTTT

j_gene: TRBJ1-2
d_gene: -
abundance: -
v_gene: TRBV29-1
CDR3aa: CSVGLGGRSGYTF
CDR3nt: TGCAGCGTTGGGTTGGGGGGGCGCAGTGGCTACACCTTC